This TCR beta chain came from a study of identical twins' blood T cells. Sample barcodes were added at both library ends during cDNA synthesis. Each CDR3 protein gets one entry after TCRdb re-called the 5' RACE reads with MiXCR. The sample consists of around 380,000 distinct CDR3 sequences, roughly 27% of them appearing once. To note about this clonotype: Its antigen is still unknown.

The length of the CDR3 is 15 residues. V lost 0 bases, J lost 0 bases, and 6 bases lay in between. Germline CDR1 and CDR2: SGHAT and FQNNGV. The study, taken as a whole, reports: Shared environment remains a possible cause of twin similarity.

The TCR originated in a woman aged 18 to 49 in good health. Material for sequencing was PBMCs. This chain connects TRBV11-2 to TRBJ2-4; either TRBD1 or TRBD2 may fit D (5 bases each). The CDR3 here is CASSLDGGAKNIQYF. CDR3 nucleotides: TGTGCCAGCAGCTTAGATGGGGGAGCCAAAAACATTCAGTACTTC.